The next 26 T cell receptor beta chains were all read from a single sample in a study of beta chain features in type 1 diabetes. Study results and limitations: Type 1 diabetes patients had moderately but significantly shorter TCRB CDR3s in all four CD4+ subsets.

Their antigens remain unidentified. TCRB transcripts that were expressed got sequenced, as all of the isolated RNA had been reverse transcribed. Produced via immunoSEQ multiplex PCR; TCRdb's table is partial and in-frame only. This sample yields under 300,000 clones, of which 9.5% to 13% are seen a single time; about 0.018% belongs to the top ten. The sequenced sample was naive CD4+ T cells from blood. The receptors stem from a man aged 25 to 40 with type 1 diabetes.

The V gene is TRBV18, the J gene TRBJ2-1; 9 bases are shared with TRBD2. After removal of 0 bases from V and 13 bases from J, the junction contained 7 bases not matched to a gene. The CDR3 sequence is 14 residues long. Germline V gene data show CDR1 as KGHSH and CDR2 as LQKENI. The CDR3 protein is CASSPPSGGPYQFF. CDR3 nucleotides: TGTGCCAGCTCACCACCGAGCGGGGGGCCCTATCAGTTCTTC.

This clone has a handful of counts. The V and J genes are TRBV28 and TRBJ1-6, with D maybe TRBD1 (5 bases). The germline CDR1 and CDR2 sequences are MDHEN and SYDVKM. The V end was cut by 6 bases, the J end by 4 bases, with 10 bases between. This CDR3 has 14 residues. In DNA, the CDR3 is TGTGCCAGCAGCCCCGGGGGATATAATTCACCCCTCCACTTT. Translation: CASSPGGYNSPLHF.

The chain recombines TRBV28 with TRBJ2-1; the match to TRBD2 covers 8 bases. The CDR3 extends over 15 amino acids. With V trimmed by 1 base and J by 13 bases, 12 bases remained unmatched. CDR1 MDHEN and CDR2 SYDVKM come from the germline V gene. CDR3 loop: CASSLSGAGGPFQFF. The CDR3 DNA follows: TGTGCCAGCAGTTTATCGGGTGCGGGGGGACCCTTCCAGTTCTTC.

There are a few counts of this clone. V usage is TRBV5-6 and J usage is TRBJ1-4; TRBD1 might be the D (5 bases). The CDR3 runs 13 residues. Germline loops: CDR1 SGHDT, CDR2 YYEEEE. Trimming took 4 bases from V and 7 from J, leaving 11 bases between them. This CDR3 reads CASSLRDFEKLFF. DNA for the CDR3: TGTGCCAGCAGCCTCCGGGACTTTGAAAAACTGTTTTTT.

V is TRBV11-2 and J is TRBJ2-2; 11 nucleotides agree with TRBD2. Germline V gives CDR1 SGHAT, CDR2 FQNNGV. The CDR3 extends over 16 amino acids. The V gene end was trimmed by 6 bases and the J gene end by 6 bases; junction bases not matched to a gene: 9. CDR3 DNA sequence: TGTGCCAGCAGGTACCCCGGGACTAGCGGTCCCGGGGAGCTGTTTTTT. Translation: CASRYPGTSGPGELFF.

This clone has a handful of counts. V is TRBV28 and J is TRBJ2-7; 7 bases fit TRBD1. Trimming cost V 2 bases and J 2 bases; bases outside gene matches: 6. CDR1 and CDR2 (germline): MDHEN, SYDVKM. The CDR3 loop spans 15 amino acids. CDR3 sequence: CASSLPGQSPYEQYF. CDR3 sequence (DNA): TGTGCCAGCAGTTTACCGGGACAGTCTCCCTACGAGCAGTACTTC.

The chain is built from TRBV19 and TRBJ2-5; 11 nucleotides align to TRBD2. CDR3 size: 18 residues. CDR1 and CDR2 (germline): LNHDA, SQIVND (reference sequence). Losses at the gene ends were 2 bases for V and 3 bases for J; bases not matched to a gene: 11. In DNA form, the CDR3 reads TGTGCCAGTAGTATATCGGGACTAGCGGATCGTTACGAAGAGACCCAGTACTTC. Protein sequence: CASSISGLADRYEETQYF.

This chain uses TRBV6-5 with TRBJ1-6; TRBD1 agrees at 9 bases. V shed 6 bases, J shed 15 bases, and the junction held 6 bases outside the gene matches. Germline assignment: CDR1 MNHEY and CDR2 SVGAGI. There are 12 residues in the CDR3. The CDR3 DNA is TGTGCCAGCAGGGCCGGGACAGGGCTCCTCCACTTT. Amino acid sequence: CASRAGTGLLHF.

This clone was counted a few times. The rearrangement links TRBV28 to TRBJ2-7, with a possible D match to TRBD1 (5 bases). The germline CDR1 and CDR2 sequences are MDHEN and SYDVKM. Trimming took off 6 bases at V and 0 bases at J, with 9 bases between the two ends. The CDR3 loop spans 13 amino acids. The CDR3 sequence is CASSRVSSYEQYF. CDR3 nucleotides: TGTGCCAGCAGCAGGGTTAGCTCCTACGAGCAGTACTTC.

This chain links TRBV4-1 with TRBJ2-5; D uncertain. V lost 4 bases and J 6 bases, leaving 12 bases between the germline ends. Germline lookup yields CDR1 MGHRA and CDR2 YSYEKL. This CDR3 has 13 amino acids. The CDR3 protein is CASSPTGLQTQYF. CDR3 DNA sequence: TGCGCCAGCAGCCCGACGGGTTTGCAGACCCAGTACTTC.

In this sample, this clone turned up a few times. V usage is TRBV5-4 and J usage is TRBJ2-7, with TRBD1 matching over 7 bases. After removal of 0 bases from V and 2 bases from J, the junction contained 2 bases not matched to a gene. The CDR3 runs to 14 residues. CDR1 is SGHNT and CDR2 is YYREEE in the germline V gene (reference sequence). The CDR3 sequence: CASSLGTGAYEQYF. The CDR3 DNA reads as TGTGCCAGCAGCTTGGGGACAGGAGCCTACGAGCAGTACTTC.

This clone was seen a few times. This sequence joins TRBV7-2 and TRBJ2-7, with a possible D match to TRBD2 (5 bases). Deletions cut 4 bases from V and 7 bases from J, with 17 bases between. Germline assignment: CDR1 SGHTA and CDR2 FQGNSA. This CDR3 comprises 14 residues. The CDR3 region has the DNA TGTGCCAGCAGCTCAGGAGGAAAGGCATTGGAGCAGTACTTC. It specifies CASSSGGKALEQYF.

J is TRBJ1-4 and V is TRBV30, with D perhaps TRBD1 (5 bases). Germline-derived CDR1 and CDR2 are GTSNPN and SVGIG (reference sequence). The CDR3 totals 15 residues. V was cut by 1 base and J by 2 bases, with 11 bases left in between. CDR3 nucleotides: TGTGCCTGGAGTGGCGCAGGGTGGACTAATGAAAAACTGTTTTTT. Protein: CAWSGAGWTNEKLFF.

This clone has a handful of counts. J is TRBJ1-1 and V is TRBV29-1; 7 nucleotides agree with TRBD1. The CDR3 contains 13 residues. After removal of 5 bases from V and 2 bases from J, the junction contained 5 bases not matched to a gene. Germline CDR1 reads SQVTM; CDR2 reads ANQGSEA. CDR3 sequence (DNA): TGCAGCGTTACGACAGGGTCTAACACTGAAGCTTTCTTT. Translation gives CSVTTGSNTEAFF.

The gene calls are TRBV29-1 and TRBJ2-2; 7 nucleotides agree with TRBD2. CDR3 size: 13 residues. The V segment lost 4 bases and the J segment 6 bases; nucleotides outside the gene matches: 5. Germline values: CDR1 SQVTM, CDR2 ANQGSEA. The DNA for the CDR3 is TGCAGCGTTGGGAGCGGGGAGCCCGGGGAGCTGTTTTTT. Protein: CSVGSGEPGELFF.

This clone occurred a few times. The genes are TRBV30 and TRBJ2-7; 9 nucleotides agree with TRBD1. The germline gives CDR1 GTSNPN, CDR2 SVGIG (reference sequence). The CDR3 consists of 14 residues. After removal of 2 bases from V and 4 bases from J, the junction contained 6 bases not matched to a gene. The CDR3 protein is CAWSSGQGPYEQYF. The CDR3 nucleotides are TGTGCCTGGAGTTCAGGACAGGGGCCTTACGAGCAGTACTTC.

The rearrangement joins TRBV5-1 to TRBJ2-3, with TRBD1 matching 7 bases. The CDR3 sequence is 15 residues long. V lost 4 bases and J lost 0; bases outside the gene matches: 5. The germline CDR1 and CDR2 sequences are SGHRS and YFSETQ. Here the CDR3 reads CASSGGQPSTDTQYF. The CDR3 bases are TGCGCCAGCAGCGGGGGACAGCCGAGCACAGATACGCAGTATTTT.

In this sample, this clone turned up a few times. The rearrangement joins TRBV4-1 to TRBJ2-4; 7 bases line up with TRBD1. Germline V gives CDR1 MGHRA, CDR2 YSYEKL. The V gene end was trimmed by 6 bases and the J gene end by 7 bases; junction bases not matched to a gene: 9. The CDR3 is made up of 14 amino acids. The DNA for the CDR3 is TGCGCCAGCAGACCGACAGGGAGTCTTAACATTCAGTACTTC. Amino acids: CASRPTGSLNIQYF.

The chain has TRBV9 and TRBJ1-1, with 10 positions matching TRBD1. V dropped 2 bases and J dropped 5; count of bases not matched to a gene: 0. This CDR3 has 13 amino acids. Germline V gene sequence: CDR1 SGDLS, CDR2 YYNGEE. CDR3 DNA sequence: TGTGCCAGCAGCGTGGGACAGGGGACTGAAGCTTTCTTT. Residues: CASSVGQGTEAFF.

This clone appeared a few times. The chain employs TRBV7-9 and TRBJ2-2; TRBD1 aligns across 9 bases. J lost 6 bases, V lost 10 bases, and 6 bases had no gene match. There are 13 residues in the CDR3. CDR1 is SEHNR, CDR2 FQNEAQ, per germline (reference sequence). This chain's CDR3 is CAKQGAGPGELFF. As DNA, the CDR3 is TGTGCCAAACAGGGGGCTGGACCCGGGGAGCTGTTTTTT. Full variable domain (outside the CDR3, taken from reference TRBV7-9 and TRBJ2-2): DTGVSQNPRHKITKRGQNVTFRCDPISEHNRLYWYRQTLGQGPEFLTYFQNEAQLEKSRLLSDRFSAERPKGSFSTLEIQRTEQGDSAMYLCAKQGAGPGELFFGEGSRLTVL.

The chain couples TRBV7-2 to TRBJ2-1, with D perhaps matching TRBD1 (6 bases). This CDR3 is 14 amino acids long. Germline V gives CDR1 SGHTA, CDR2 FQGNSA. V was trimmed by 5 bases and J by 13 bases, leaving 21 bases between them. DNA for the CDR3: TGTGCCAGCAGCGCCGAACAGGGTACAATGAGTCAGTTCTTC. This encodes CASSAEQGTMSQFF.

This clone was counted only a few times. V usage is TRBV20-1 and J usage is TRBJ2-4; TRBD2 might be the D (5 bases). The CDR3 has 11 amino acids. Germline V gene data show CDR1 as DFQATT and CDR2 as SNEGSKA (reference sequence). V was cut by 4 bases and J by 6 bases, with 7 bases left in between. The CDR3 DNA sequence: TGCAGTGCTAACGAGGGAAACATTCAGTACTTC. This sequence encodes CSANEGNIQYF.

This clone was seen a handful of times. This rearrangement joins TRBV7-9 to TRBJ2-3, with 12 bases lining up with TRBD2. Germline values: CDR1 SEHNR, CDR2 FQNEAQ (reference sequence). The CDR3 runs to 16 residues. After removal of 4 bases from V and 2 bases from J, the junction contained 4 bases not matched to a gene. As DNA, the CDR3 is TGTGCCAGCAGCTCTCGGACTAGCGGGGACACAGATACGCAGTATTTT. The encoded protein is CASSSRTSGDTDTQYF.

The chain is built from TRBV4-1 and TRBJ2-7, with TRBD1 matching 10 bases. There are 15 residues in the CDR3. Germline assignment: CDR1 MGHRA and CDR2 YSYEKL. Losses at the gene ends were 1 base for V and 3 bases for J; bases not matched to a gene: 3. The CDR3 here is CASSQVGTGVYEQYF. In DNA form, the CDR3 reads TGCGCCAGCAGCCAAGTGGGGACAGGGGTCTACGAGCAGTACTTC.

The rearrangement uses TRBV9 and TRBJ2-1; D unresolved. The V gene lost 0 bases and the J gene lost 0 bases, with 10 bases spanning the gap. This CDR3 contains 16 residues. Germline V lookup: CDR1 SGDLS, CDR2 YYNGEE. CDR3 nucleotide sequence: TGTGCCAGCAGCGTAGCCGGTCATAGCTCCTACAATGAGCAGTTCTTC. Encoded protein: CASSVAGHSSYNEQFF.

The V call is TRBV4-3, the J call TRBJ1-4; 10 bases fit TRBD1. The germline gives CDR1 LGHNA, CDR2 YSLEER. This CDR3 has 14 amino acids. The J segment lost 12 bases and the V segment lost 3 bases, leaving 7 bases of the junction unmatched. CDR3 region: CASSHRIGTGELFF. CDR3 nucleotide sequence: TGCGCCAGCAGCCACAGAATCGGGACAGGGGAACTGTTTTTT.